This T cell receptor (beta chain) was retrieved from a study of shared clonotypes between healthy human individuals (dated by TCRdb to the early 2020s). For the wider study: Three men and a couple of women, aged 18 to 49 years, made up the cohort. Per donor, three plates each were used for CD4 naive and CD4 memory, two for CD8 naive, and one for CD8 memory. Blood TCR repertoires of five healthy adults were deeply sequenced to estimate repertoire size and the extent of clonotype sharing between individuals. To increase sequencing depth and limit assay-specific biases, different laboratories used diverse techniques to prepare libraries and sequence TCR repertoires. Between about 0.8 and 8.9 billion PBMCs per donor were obtained by leukapheresis. Results the study describes overall, beyond this receptor: Sampling was restricted to blood, and TCR repertoires in tissue are likely to differ from TCR repertoires in blood. Higher generation probabilities were observed for clonotypes shared by all four sorted-subset donors than for non-shared clonotypes. Pairwise subsampling indicated that sequencing depth was expected to affect the degree of clonotype sharing among donors. Rarefaction of sorted-subset datasets indicated incomplete sequencing despite the large sequencing depth. Naive subsets generally had larger estimated clonotype richness than memory subsets did. Because the study included only a small number of donors, the genetic and exposure-history diversity represented was limited. Across four donors, approximately 5% of naive CD4, more than 3% of naive CD8, about 2.3% of memory CD4, and 0.4% to 0.45% of memory CD8 clonotypes were shared.

Using the deep immunoSEQ assay, multiplex PCR amplified TCR CDR3 regions from genomic DNA. For each cell subset, the extracted genomic DNA was distributed evenly across all wells of several immunoSEQ 96-well plates, and each plate served as one replicate. For sorted subsets, roughly 200 ng genomic DNA, equal to tens of thousands of T cell genomes, was loaded into each replicate PCR. Purified libraries were quantified with a Qubit 3.0 fluorometer, sized on a Bioanalyzer 2100, and re-quantified with the KAPA Library Quantification kit. Every immunoSEQ 96-well plate was sequenced on a separate single-read 150-cycle Illumina NextSeq 550 flow cell. As for the original processing: Because the immunoSEQ output held only junctional sequences and lacked quality scores, the filtering could not match the filtering applied to full-length reads. To assign V/J genes and CDR3, sequences were annotated against IMGT germline references using PyIR, a Python wrapper for IgBLAST v1.9. Reads with weak V/J assignments (E-value above 1e-6), missing CDR3, stop codons, out-of-frame junctions, or ambiguous translated residues were removed. V3J clonotypes were defined as sequences sharing the same inferred V gene, J gene, and CDR3 amino acid sequence. Percentage overlap between repertoires was calculated by dividing the number of shared unique clonotypes by the size of the smaller repertoire. Richness of each repertoire was evaluated using RTK rarefaction, the Chao1 estimator, and Recon v2.1 estimates of unobserved clonotypes. Generation probabilities were computed with OLGA for all TCRbeta clonotypes obtained by the gDNA method from four donors. As stored in TCRdb, this immuneACCESS dataset retains in-frame rearrangements with V and J assigned. A fraction of the clones does not appear; measured against another copy, unresolved V genes explain less than half of the discrepancy, and the remainder lacks a known reason. V and J calls and clone size are those listed in that table; D and trimming were worked out from the DNA. Counted in this sample were nearly 600,000 clones; 95% to 96% of them appeared once. Of the sample, roughly 0.1% is held by the ten largest clones.

This clone was observed a single time. Its antigen target is currently unknown. Base quality data are lacking; no much larger clone is found one base away. CD8 naive samples consisted of CD45RO-negative cells that were positively selected for CCR7, yielding a CD45RA+CCR7+ population without TemRA cells. Healthy HIV-negative adults with no recently reported acute infections or vaccinations were included as donors. All donors were Caucasian adults living in Nashville, Tennessee, USA. Blood was collected by leukapheresis, and PBMCs were isolated by Ficoll-Histopaque density gradient centrifugation and then cryopreserved in liquid nitrogen vapor phase. Analytical flow cytometry was used to check the purity and quantity of each magnetically sorted T cell population. Genomic DNA was isolated from every sorted fraction and measured by UV absorbance on a Nanodrop 2000c. The CDR3, from cysteine to phenylalanine, totals 14 residues. Here the CDR3 DNA is all that survives: 42 bases in frame from base 1. The germline V gene encodes CDR1 SQVTM and CDR2 ANQGSEA. The germline V and J ends show losses of 7 bases and 5 bases respectively, and no gene match explains 9 bases of the junction.

Material: naive CD8+ T cells sorted from blood. According to the study, the label for this sample's cell subset or site signals: CD45RA+CCR7+. The rearranged segments are TRBV29-1 and TRBJ2-2, with 8 bases aligning to TRBD1. This TCR was sampled from a woman aged 25 to 45 in good health. The CDR3 corresponds to CSGETGVGTGELFF. The DNA sequence is as follows: TGCAGCGGCGAGACAGGGGTAGGGACCGGGGAGCTGTTTTTT.